The T cell receptor (beta chain) described here comes from a study of CD8 T cells in ankylosing spondylitis. To note about this clonotype: Antigen specificity is unknown.

Findings of the study overall: Several highly homologous variants formed a TCR beta motif that appeared characteristic of ankylosing spondylitis blood. Relatively scarce in peripheral blood, disease-linked clones were CD8+. Reportedly, disease-linked clones are significantly enriched in ankylosing spondylitis patients' matched synovial fluid.

Germline CDR1 is GTSNPN and CDR2 is SVGIG (reference sequence). Unmatched junction bases numbered 4, after V lost 2 bases and J lost 6 bases. The CDR3 consists of 13 residues. TCRdb re-analysed the 5' RACE reads in MiXCR, keeping a single row per CDR3 protein. The repertoire holds roughly 240,000 distinct CDR3 sequences, with 8% to 9% as singletons. This receptor was obtained from a female donor with ankylosing spondylitis or in good health (not recorded which). The chain recombines TRBV30 with TRBJ2-1, with TRBD1 matching over 7 bases. The sequencing input was blood, either unsorted or a sorted T cell fraction (not recorded which). CDR3 protein: CAWSRGLTNEQFF. Here the CDR3 DNA reads TGTGCCTGGAGTAGGGGGCTCACCAATGAGCAGTTCTTC.